The 14 T cell receptor beta chains presented below share a single source sample, sequenced in a study of CXCR3-negative and CXCR3-positive naive CD8 T cells. Study-wide points: Relative to CXCR3-negative naive cells, CXCR3-positive naive cells had more hydrophobic TRB CDR3s.

These receptors' targets are unknown. The authors prepared UMI-labeled TRB cDNA libraries by 5' RACE. One entry per CDR3 protein, without DNA, is what TCRdb gives after re-calling the 5' RACE reads. The sample includes some 6,200 distinct CDR3 sequences. Sequenced: naive CXCR3+ CD8+ T cells from blood. Subset defined: CD45RO-CCR7+CD27+CD95- naive CD8+ T cells expressing CXCR3 (TNR3+). The origin of the receptors is a human donor in good health. Some clones in this sample may be carry-over from other donors' samples.

Considering frequency, this clonotype is medium-sized. This chain uses TRBV7-3 with TRBJ2-5; absent DNA, TCRdb's TRBD2 call cannot be checked. The germline CDR1 and CDR2 sequences are SGHTA and FQGTGA. This CDR3 is built from 15 residues. The CDR3 loop reads CASSLVLGGPETQYF.

Considering frequency, this clonotype is medium-sized. This chain's CDR3 is CASSALAGNEQFF. The rearrangement joins TRBV4-1 to TRBJ2-1; TCRdb gives TRBD2 as the D gene, but with no DNA this cannot be confirmed. The CDR3 runs 13 residues. CDR1 and CDR2 (germline): MGHRA, YSYEKL.

The CDR3 protein is CASSEGVSGMIDTQYF. The chain links TRBV2 to TRBJ2-3; TCRdb outputs TRBD2, but without DNA this stays unchecked. CDR3 size: 16 residues. Germline assignment: CDR1 SNHLY and CDR2 FYNNEI.

The rearrangement uses TRBV28 and TRBJ2-1; TCRdb gives TRBD2 as the D gene, but with no DNA this cannot be confirmed. Germline assignment: CDR1 MDHEN and CDR2 SYDVKM. The CDR3 contains 15 residues. CDR3: CASRPSGNHAAEQYF.

The chain links TRBV2 to TRBJ2-1; no DNA is available, so the TRBD1 call from TCRdb remains unchecked. This CDR3 has 12 residues. Germline-derived CDR1 and CDR2 are SNHLY and FYNNEI. CDR3 region: CASSYRVVEQFF.

This chain joins TRBV12-3 or TRBV12-4 and TRBJ2-7. The CDR3 has 12 residues. This CDR3 is CASSRTSLEQYF.

This sequence joins TRBV6-2 or TRBV6-3 and TRBJ2-1. In germline, CDR1 is MNHEY, CDR2 SVGEGT. The CDR3 has 12 amino acids. The CDR3 sequence is CAASTVLNEQFF.

The chain joins TRBV6-2 or TRBV6-3 to TRBJ2-5. This CDR3 has 18 amino acids. The germline V gene encodes CDR1 MNHEY and CDR2 SVGEGT. CDR3: CASSYPESGIETPETQYF.

Considering frequency, this clonotype is medium-sized (0.01 to 0.1%). The V gene is TRBV4-1, the J gene TRBJ2-1. Germline assignment: CDR1 MGHRA and CDR2 YSYEKL. CDR3 length: 15 amino acids. CDR3 region: CASSQEIAGYNEQFF.

The chain is built from TRBV5-6 and TRBJ2-1; TCRdb selects TRBD2, and the lack of DNA leaves this call unchecked. CDR1 and CDR2 from the germline V gene are SGHDT and YYEEEE. The CDR3 contains 17 residues. This CDR3 is CASSLSFSGNSYNEQFF.

This clonotype counts as medium-sized by frequency. This chain's CDR3 is CASSFPGQGFYGYTF. V gene TRBV7-9 combines with J gene TRBJ1-2; TCRdb indicates TRBD1, and absent DNA this call remains unverified. Germline V gene sequence: CDR1 SEHNR, CDR2 FQNEAQ (reference sequence). CDR3 size: 15 residues.

CDR3 sequence reads: CSARQGYYQPQHF. The chain carries TRBV20-1 and TRBJ1-5; TCRdb designates TRBD1, a call that cannot be tested without DNA. This CDR3 is 13 amino acids long. Germline lookup yields CDR1 DFQATT and CDR2 SNEGSKA (reference sequence).

V usage is TRBV12-3 or TRBV12-4 and J usage is TRBJ1-6. The CDR3 is 17 residues long. CDR3 protein: CASSPRLASSYNSPLHF.

Judged by frequency, this clonotype is medium-sized. V usage is TRBV29-1 and J usage is TRBJ2-5; TCRdb outputs TRBD2, but without DNA this stays unchecked. The germline V gene encodes CDR1 SQVTM and CDR2 ANQGSEA. This CDR3 has 15 residues. The CDR3 here is CSVVASGSFSETQYF.